One and the same sample provided the 26 T cell receptor beta chains below, sequenced in a study of blood T cell repertoires in COVID-19. Some clones are missing from TCRdb's copy, which holds only in-frame ones; the method was immunoSEQ multiplex PCR. The table has approximately 200,000 clones, more than 80% seen once. The sequencing input was peripheral blood. These receptors were collected from a man aged 25-45 years with COVID-19, enrolled during active disease.

This chain uses TRBV6-5 with TRBJ1-2; D ambiguous. Trimming took 8 bases from V and 3 from J, leaving 16 bases between them. Looked up from germline, CDR1 is MNHEY and CDR2 is SVGAGI. The CDR3 runs to 14 residues. CDR3 nucleotides: TGTGCCAGCGTGGGCGCCTCCGGGGACTATGGCTACACCTTC. This gives the protein CASVGASGDYGYTF.

The J gene is TRBJ2-2, the V gene TRBV7-9; TRBD2 matches 12 bases. After removal of 4 bases from V and 8 bases from J, the junction contained 8 bases not matched to a gene. CDR1 SEHNR and CDR2 FQNEAQ come from the germline V gene (reference sequence). The CDR3 loop spans 16 amino acids. DNA of the CDR3: TGTGCCAGCAGCTCACTAGCGGGGGGTCCCACTGGGGAGCTGTTTTTT. As protein: CASSSLAGGPTGELFF.

The chain carries TRBV3-1 (or the pseudogene TRBV3-2) and TRBJ2-3; 12 nucleotides align to TRBD1. The CDR3 is 17 amino acids. In germline, CDR1 is LGHDT, CDR2 YNNKEL (reference sequence). The ends lost 0 bases at V and 5 bases at J; junction bases unmatched: 6. The CDR3 region has the DNA TGTGCCAGCAGCCAAGATGTAGGGACAGGGGGCATAGATACGCAGTATTTT. It encodes CASSQDVGTGGIDTQYF.

This clone showed up just once. V usage is TRBV19 and J usage is TRBJ1-1; tentatively, D is TRBD1 (6 bases). Per germline, CDR1 LNHDA and CDR2 SQIVND (reference sequence). The CDR3 runs to 15 residues. Trimming left V 4 bases short and J 1 base short, with 13 bases between. The CDR3 loop is CASSTTGHQNTEAFF. The CDR3 nucleotides are TGTGCCAGTAGTACTACGGGACACCAGAACACTGAAGCTTTCTTT.

This clone was seen once. This chain joins TRBV28 and TRBJ1-3; D may be TRBD1 (5 bases). The CDR3 runs to 15 residues. V was trimmed by 6 bases and J by 0 bases, leaving 12 bases between them. Germline-derived CDR1 and CDR2 are MDHEN and SYDVKM. The CDR3 here is CASSQDSHSGNTIYF. For the CDR3, the DNA is TGTGCCAGCAGCCAAGACAGCCACTCTGGAAACACCATATATTTT.

This clone has just one count. The V gene is TRBV4-2, the J gene TRBJ1-2; D unresolved. The germline V and J ends were trimmed by 1 base and 5 bases, with 5 bases remaining between them. This CDR3 has 12 amino acids. The germline gives CDR1 LGHNA, CDR2 YNFKEQ. This chain's CDR3 is CASSQGLYGYTF. In DNA, the CDR3 is TGTGCCAGCAGCCAAGGACTTTATGGCTACACCTTC.

The chain joins TRBV5-4 to TRBJ2-2; 9 nucleotides match TRBD1. Trimming cost V 4 bases and J 4 bases; bases outside gene matches: 5. Looked up from germline, CDR1 is SGHNT and CDR2 is YYREEE (reference sequence). The CDR3 contains 15 residues. CDR3 in amino acids: CASSRDRVPTGELFF. The CDR3 DNA reads TGTGCCAGCAGCCGGGACAGGGTCCCCACCGGGGAGCTGTTTTTT.

The chain joins TRBV7-2 to TRBJ1-5; D gene ambiguous. From germline, CDR1 is SGHTA and CDR2 FQGNSA. This CDR3 region has 16 residues. Trimming shortened V by 1 base and J by 4 bases, and 14 bases separated the two germline ends. The CDR3 loop is CASSLVPDYLNQPQHF. CDR3 DNA sequence: TGTGCCAGCAGCTTAGTCCCGGACTATCTTAATCAGCCCCAGCATTTT.

The chain joins TRBV25-1 to TRBJ1-6; weak D call: TRBD1 (5 bases). Germline lookup yields CDR1 MGHDK and CDR2 SYGVNS. Trimming took off 0 bases at V and 10 bases at J, with 22 bases between the two ends. CDR3 length: 18 residues. The CDR3 DNA follows: TGTGCCAGCAGTGAATATACGCTCAGCAGGGTTTATGGGTCACCCCTCCACTTT. Translated: CASSEYTLSRVYGSPLHF.

This clone has a single count. This chain uses TRBV7-9 with TRBJ1-3, with 9 bases that match TRBD1. The germline V gene has CDR1 SEHNR and CDR2 FQNEAQ (reference sequence). CDR3 length: 16 amino acids. J lost 9 bases, V lost 3 bases, and 12 bases had no gene match. The CDR3 DNA is TGTGCCAGCAGCTTGCCGGGACAGGGACCGCCGAGCACCATATATTTT. It is translated as CASSLPGQGPPSTIYF.

The V call is TRBV30, the J call TRBJ1-6, with TRBD1 identical over 9 bases. The length of the CDR3 is 15 residues. Germline CDR1 is GTSNPN and CDR2 is SVGIG (reference sequence). The V gene end was trimmed by 5 bases and the J gene end by 10 bases; junction bases not matched to a gene: 12. The CDR3 spells CAWLVKDRGWSPLHF. The CDR3 DNA sequence: TGTGCCTGGTTGGTGAAGGACAGGGGATGGTCACCCCTCCACTTT.

J is TRBJ1-1 and V is TRBV6-5, with D possibly matching TRBD1 (5 bases). The germline V and J ends were trimmed by 10 bases and 1 base, with 16 bases remaining between them. The CDR3 has 14 residues. CDR1 and CDR2 from the germline V gene are MNHEY and SVGAGI. As DNA, the CDR3 is TGTGCCACCCTCCTGGACGGACAGAACACTGAAGCTTTCTTT. The encoded protein is CATLLDGQNTEAFF.

CDR3 region: CASSATTGGNGYTF. DNA of the CDR3: TGTGCCAGCAGCGCCACGACAGGTGGTAATGGCTACACCTTC. This chain uses TRBV7-3 with TRBJ1-2, with TRBD1 as a possible D gene (6 bases). The germline V gene encodes CDR1 SGHTA and CDR2 FQGTGA. With 5 bases removed from V and 6 bases from J, the gap between germline ends came to 16 bases. The CDR3 contains 14 residues. Looking up the rest from reference TRBV7-3 and TRBJ1-2 gives the full variable domain: GAGVSQTPSNKVTEKGKYVELRCDPISGHTALYWYRQSLGQGPEFLIYFQGTGAADDSGLPNDRFFAVRPEGSVSTLKIQRTERGDSAVYLCASSATTGGNGYTFGSGTRLTVV.

This sequence joins TRBV5-6 and TRBJ1-4; 8 nucleotides line up with TRBD1. Trimming removed 3 bases from V and 3 bases from J; junction bases left unmatched: 7. Per germline, CDR1 SGHDT and CDR2 YYEEEE. This CDR3 contains 16 residues. DNA for the CDR3: TGTGCCAGCAGCTACCGGACAGGGCGGGCTAATGAAAAACTGTTTTTT. Amino acid sequence: CASSYRTGRANEKLFF.

The V gene is TRBV29-1, the J gene TRBJ2-7, with 7 bases aligning to TRBD1. Germline-derived CDR1 and CDR2 are SQVTM and ANQGSEA. CDR3 length: 12 amino acids. The junction had 10 bases not matched to a gene; V was cut back by 8 bases and J by 6 bases. The CDR3 loop reads CSYGTATSEQYF. CDR3 coding DNA: TGCAGCTATGGGACAGCTACTAGCGAGCAGTACTTC.

The genes are TRBV7-8 and TRBJ2-1; 9 bases match TRBD2. With 5 bases clipped from V and 2 bases from J, the junction kept 10 bases outside the gene matches. The CDR3 covers 17 residues. In germline, CDR1 is SGHVS, CDR2 FQNEAQ. DNA for the CDR3: TGTGCCAGCAGCGCATACGACGCGGGAGGGCCCTACAATGAGCAGTTCTTC. Its translation is CASSAYDAGGPYNEQFF. Supplemented by reference TRBV7-8 and TRBJ2-1, the full variable domain reads GAGVSQSPRYKVAKRGQDVALRCDPISGHVSLFWYQQALGQGPEFLTYFQNEAQLDKSGLPSDRFFAERPEGSVSTLKIQRTQQEDSAVYLCASSAYDAGGPYNEQFFGPGTRLTVL.

Here the CDR3 DNA reads TGTGCCAGCAGTGACTCAACTAGCGGGACGAACACCGGGGAGCTGTTTTTT. This translates into CASSDSTSGTNTGELFF. The V call is TRBV6-4, the J call TRBJ2-2, with 10 bases identical to TRBD2. Germline lookup yields CDR1 MRHNA and CDR2 SNTAGT. This CDR3 comprises 17 residues. J was trimmed by 0 bases and V by 0 bases; bases with no gene match: 1.

The chain has TRBV7-2 and TRBJ1-1; maybe TRBD1 (6 bases). Germline CDR1 and CDR2: SGHTA and FQGNSA. The V end lost 3 bases, the J end lost 3 bases, and 11 bases lay between the germline ends. This CDR3 has 14 amino acids. The CDR3 DNA follows: TGTGCCAGCAGCTTCACAGGGAAGGACACTGAAGCTTTCTTT. Its protein product is CASSFTGKDTEAFF.

A remark on this clone: One base away lies a much larger clone, so this may be a sequencing read error. J is TRBJ1-2 and V is TRBV7-8, with D possibly being TRBD1 (6 bases). V lost 0 bases and J lost 5, with 10 bases in between. Germline V CDR1 and CDR2: SGHVS, FQNEAQ. This CDR3 is built from 14 residues. The CDR3 protein is CASSLAGRGYGYTF. The DNA for the CDR3 is TGTGCCAGCAGCTTAGCGGGGAGGGGGTATGGCTACACCTTC. The whole variable domain, filled in from reference TRBV7-8 and TRBJ1-2, reads GAGVSQSPRYKVAKRGQDVALRCDPISGHVSLFWYQQALGQGPEFLTYFQNEAQLDKSGLPSDRFFAERPEGSVSTLKIQRTQQEDSAVYLCASSLAGRGYGYTFGSGTRLTVV.

This chain links TRBV3-1 (or the pseudogene TRBV3-2) with TRBJ1-2, with a tentative D call TRBD1 (6 bases). The ends were cut back, 5 bases at V and 6 bases at J, with 13 bases in the middle. The length of the CDR3 is 13 residues. Germline-derived CDR1 and CDR2 are LGHDT and YNNKEL (reference sequence). Written as DNA, the CDR3 is TGTGCCAGCAGCACGGACAGACGGAATGGCTACACCTTC. Protein sequence: CASSTDRRNGYTF.

The chain joins TRBV19 to TRBJ1-5, with no clear D. Germline V gene lookup returns CDR1 LNHDA and CDR2 SQIVND (reference sequence). This CDR3 region has 12 residues. V dropped 5 bases and J dropped 7 bases, with 9 bases sitting between them. The CDR3 DNA reads TGTGCCAGTAGTGAAAAGAGGCAGCCCCAGCATTTT. Amino acids: CASSEKRQPQHF.

V and J are TRBV19 and TRBJ1-2; possible D gene TRBD1, 6 bases. The CDR3 covers 14 residues. Trimming cost V 7 bases and J 6 bases, with 18 bases left between them. Germline values: CDR1 LNHDA, CDR2 SQIVND (reference sequence). The CDR3 bases are TGTGCCAGTAACGCCAGGGGTCTTGGGAATGGCTACACCTTC. Its protein is CASNARGLGNGYTF.

The chain carries TRBV6-5 and TRBJ1-4; no reliable D call. Germline CDR1 and CDR2: MNHEY and SVGAGI. The CDR3 is 15 residues long. Trimming pared 6 bases from V and 5 bases from J, leaving 16 bases between. CDR3 sequence: CASRRLFSLNEKLFF. In DNA form, the CDR3 reads TGTGCCAGCAGGCGACTTTTTTCTTTAAATGAAAAACTGTTTTTT.

This chain links TRBV5-1 with TRBJ1-1; TRBD1 matches 8 bases. The J segment lost 8 bases and the V segment lost 4 bases, leaving 10 bases of the junction unmatched. Germline loops: CDR1 SGHRS, CDR2 YFSETQ. There are 14 residues in the CDR3. CDR3 DNA: TGCGCCAGCAGCGGGACAGGATCAGCTGGCGAAGCTTTCTTT. Amino acid sequence: CASSGTGSAGEAFF.

CDR3 loop: CASSPGTSGRTYEQYF. The CDR3 DNA reads TGTGCCAGCAGCCCCGGGACTAGCGGGAGAACCTACGAGCAGTACTTC. This rearrangement joins TRBV7-2 to TRBJ2-7; 14 nucleotides agree with TRBD2. Germline V gene sequence: CDR1 SGHTA, CDR2 FQGNSA. J gave up 2 bases and V 5 bases, and 5 bases lay outside the gene matches. This CDR3 has 16 residues.

CDR3 sequence (DNA): TGTGCCACCAGCAGAGATCCGCCGGGACAAGGAAACATTCAGTACTTC. This encodes CATSRDPPGQGNIQYF. The chain is built from TRBV15 and TRBJ2-4; maybe TRBD1 (6 bases). Germline CDR1 LNHNV, CDR2 YYDKDF (reference sequence). Trimming left V 0 bases short and J 6 bases short, with 15 bases between. The CDR3 extends over 16 amino acids.